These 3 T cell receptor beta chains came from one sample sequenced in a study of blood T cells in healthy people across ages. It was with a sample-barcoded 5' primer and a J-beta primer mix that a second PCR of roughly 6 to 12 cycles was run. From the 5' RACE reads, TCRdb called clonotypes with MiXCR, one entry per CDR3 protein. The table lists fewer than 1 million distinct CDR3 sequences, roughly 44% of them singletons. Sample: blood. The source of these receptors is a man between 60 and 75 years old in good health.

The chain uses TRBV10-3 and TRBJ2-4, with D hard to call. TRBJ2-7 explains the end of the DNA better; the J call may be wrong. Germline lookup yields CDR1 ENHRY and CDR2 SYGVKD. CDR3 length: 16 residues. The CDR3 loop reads CAISEDQPVGNYEQYF. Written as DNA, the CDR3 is TGTGCCATCAGTGAGGACCAACCGGTGGGCAATTACGAGCAGTACTTC.

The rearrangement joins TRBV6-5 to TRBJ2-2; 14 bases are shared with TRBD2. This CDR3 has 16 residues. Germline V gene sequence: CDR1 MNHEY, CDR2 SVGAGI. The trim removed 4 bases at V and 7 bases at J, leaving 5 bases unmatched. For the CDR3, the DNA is TGTGCCAGCAGTTTTTTTGGGACTAGCGGGGGCGGGGAGCTGTTTTTT. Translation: CASSFFGTSGGGELFF.

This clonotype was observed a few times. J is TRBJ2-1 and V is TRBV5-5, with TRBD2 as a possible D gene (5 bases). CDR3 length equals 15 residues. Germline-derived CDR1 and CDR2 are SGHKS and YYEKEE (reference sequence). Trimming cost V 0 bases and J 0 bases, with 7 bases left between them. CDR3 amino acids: CASSLDGISYNEQFF. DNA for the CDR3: TGTGCCAGCAGCTTGGACGGGATCTCCTACAATGAGCAGTTCTTC.